The sequence of this T cell receptor (beta chain) was determined in a study of blood T cell repertoires in COVID-19. Study information: Samples of COVID-19 (acute and convalescent) were obtained from the United States, Italy and Spain. PBMCs, B-cell-depleted T cells, or T cells were the source of the cDNA or gDNA that made up the material.

This CDR3 spans 16 amino acids. The V gene's germline CDR1 is SGHRS and CDR2 YFSETQ. Trimming left V 0 bases short and J 4 bases short, with 16 bases between. Enrollment of patients from Seattle took place during active infection, with longitudinal follow-up. Per the study methods: From reference gene primer amplification, estimates of nucleated cell counts were derived. Method: immunoSEQ multiplex PCR; TCRdb's copy keeps in-frame clones and lacks some. V and J calls and clone size follow that table, whereas D and trimming were derived from the DNA. Among about 220,000 clones listed, about 82% were seen once.

The TCR sequence derives from a woman in her 70s with COVID-19, enrolled during active disease. The sequenced sample was peripheral blood. V and J are TRBV5-1 and TRBJ1-2; D is undetermined. This CDR3 reads CASSLAAQTSSYGYTF. CDR3 in DNA: TGCGCCAGCAGCTTGGCCGCTCAGACTTCCTCCTATGGCTACACCTTC.